Shown below are 25 T cell receptor beta chains from a single sample sequenced in a study of T cell changes during pregnancy in multiple sclerosis. The table came from immunoSEQ multiplex PCR; TCRdb's copy has only in-frame clones and leaves some out. Among about 120,000 clones listed, about 94% were seen once. Material: peripheral blood, obtained before pregnancy. The source is a female donor with multiple sclerosis, enrolled in a pregnancy study.

This chain joins TRBV19 and TRBJ2-5, with 11 bases fitting TRBD2. The germline CDR1 and CDR2 sequences are LNHDA and SQIVND (reference sequence). Germline trimming cut 2 bases from V and 7 bases from J; bases unmatched to any gene: 3. The CDR3 totals 14 residues. The CDR3 is CASSILAGGGTQYF. The CDR3 DNA is TGTGCCAGTAGTATACTAGCGGGAGGAGGGACCCAGTACTTC.

The gene calls are TRBV5-1 and TRBJ2-5, with a possible D match to TRBD1 (6 bases). CDR1 SGHRS and CDR2 YFSETQ come from the germline V gene. The CDR3 length is 14 residues. V was cut by 3 bases and J by 4 bases, with 13 bases left in between. The CDR3 is CASSSTGIRETQYF. The CDR3 DNA reads TGCGCCAGCAGCTCAACAGGGATACGAGAGACCCAGTACTTC.

The chain links TRBV30 to TRBJ2-3, with D perhaps matching TRBD2 (5 bases). The CDR3 covers 12 residues. Germline-derived CDR1 and CDR2 are GTSNPN and SVGIG (reference sequence). V lost 3 bases, J lost 6 bases, and 10 bases lay in between. CDR3: CAWRQRLDTQYF. CDR3 coding DNA: TGTGCCTGGAGGCAGCGGTTGGATACGCAGTATTTT. The variable domain in full, with the rest retrieved from reference TRBV30 and TRBJ2-3, is SQTIHQWPATLVQPVGSPLSLECTVEGTSNPNLYWYRQAAGRGLQLLFYSVGIGQISSEVPQNLSASRPQDRQFILSSKKLLLSDSGFYLCAWRQRLDTQYFGPGTRLTVL.

J is TRBJ2-3 and V is TRBV5-8, with 11 bases identical to TRBD2. J was trimmed by 2 bases and V by 0 bases; bases with no gene match: 5. The CDR3 has 17 amino acids. Germline CDR1 and CDR2: SGHTS and YDEGEE. The CDR3, as DNA: TGTGCCAGCAGCTTGGGTCTAGCGGGGGGTATCACAGATACGCAGTATTTT. This translates into CASSLGLAGGITDTQYF.

DNA of the CDR3: TGTGCCAGCAGCGCCGACAGGGGAGTCTCTGGAAACACCATATATTTT. Protein: CASSADRGVSGNTIYF. The chain carries TRBV9 and TRBJ1-3; 8 nucleotides match TRBD1. The V gene's germline CDR1 is SGDLS and CDR2 YYNGEE. The junction had 5 bases not matched to a gene; V was cut back by 3 bases and J by 0 bases. The CDR3 extends over 16 amino acids. The variable domain in full, with the rest retrieved from reference TRBV9 and TRBJ1-3, is DSGVTQTPKHLITATGQRVTLRCSPRSGDLSVYWYQQSLDQGLQFLIQYYNGEERAKGNILERFSAQQFPDLHSELNLSSLELGDSALYFCASSADRGVSGNTIYFGEGSWLTVV.

The genes are TRBV18 and TRBJ2-2, with D possibly being TRBD1 (7 bases). The CDR3 loop spans 16 amino acids. Germline V gene data show CDR1 as KGHSH and CDR2 as LQKENI. With 0 bases removed from V and 4 bases from J, the gap between germline ends came to 12 bases. CDR3 residues: CASSPPQGRTTGELFF. The CDR3 DNA sequence: TGTGCCAGCTCACCACCACAGGGGAGGACCACCGGGGAGCTGTTTTTT.

In the case of this clone: A read error may account for a junction end that differs from germline. The gene calls are TRBV28 and TRBJ2-7; 12 bases line up with TRBD2. Germline V gene sequence: CDR1 MDHEN, CDR2 SYDVKM. The CDR3 sequence is 15 residues long. The chain's CDR3 is CAGSPSGTSGYEQYF. Written as DNA, the CDR3 is TGTGCCGGCAGTCCCTCCGGGACTAGCGGGTACGAGCAGTACTTC.

The rearrangement links TRBV4-1 to TRBJ2-1; 7 bases are a match to TRBD1. The V gene's germline CDR1 is MGHRA and CDR2 YSYEKL. V gave up 1 base and J gave up 5 bases; unmatched junction bases: 8. The CDR3 loop spans 16 amino acids. The chain's CDR3 is CASSQVSQGPDNEQFF. CDR3 DNA: TGCGCCAGCAGCCAAGTGTCACAGGGGCCTGACAATGAGCAGTTCTTC.

The J gene is TRBJ2-3, the V gene TRBV6-4, with 15 bases lining up with TRBD2. In germline, CDR1 is MRHNA, CDR2 SNTAGT. With V trimmed by 2 bases and J by 0 bases, 0 bases remained unmatched. This CDR3 spans 17 amino acids. DNA for the CDR3: TGTGCCAGCAGTGACGGGACTAGCGGGGGGAGCACAGATACGCAGTATTTT. Protein product: CASSDGTSGGSTDTQYF.

The rearrangement uses TRBV27 and TRBJ2-1; TRBD2 matches at 7 bases. The V gene end was trimmed by 5 bases and the J gene end by 5 bases; junction bases not matched to a gene: 9. This CDR3 has 15 residues. Germline lookup yields CDR1 MNHEY and CDR2 SMNVEV (reference sequence). The chain's CDR3 is CASSPRTRGDNEQFF. The CDR3 DNA reads as TGTGCCAGCAGTCCCAGGACTAGAGGGGACAATGAGCAGTTCTTC.

V gene TRBV5-1 combines with J gene TRBJ2-7, with 15 bases identical to TRBD2. The V gene end was trimmed by 4 bases and the J gene end by 6 bases; junction bases not matched to a gene: 8. The CDR3 contains 16 residues. CDR1 SGHRS and CDR2 YFSETQ come from the germline V gene. The CDR3 reads CASSPGLAGGSGEQYF. CDR3 bases: TGCGCCAGCAGCCCGGGACTAGCGGGAGGTTCCGGCGAGCAGTACTTC.

The rearrangement uses TRBV7-3 and TRBJ2-2, with 11 bases identical to TRBD2. V dropped 2 bases and J dropped 6; count of bases not matched to a gene: 8. Germline CDR1 SGHTA, CDR2 FQGTGA. There are 17 residues in the CDR3. The DNA of the CDR3 is TGTGCCAGCAGCTTACGCCCACTAGCGGGGGAACCCGGGGAGCTGTTTTTT. This translates into CASSLRPLAGEPGELFF.

As regards this clone: One end of the junction is discordant with germline, which a read error may explain. The CDR3 protein is CASSLAAGGVYNEQFF. DNA of the CDR3: TGTGCCAGCAGCCTAGCAGCGGGGGGCGTATACAATGAGCAGTTCTTC. The chain has TRBV7-9 and TRBJ2-1, with TRBD2 identical over 9 bases. The germline V gene has CDR1 SEHNR and CDR2 FQNEAQ (reference sequence). The CDR3 spans 16 residues.

The rearrangement links TRBV19 to TRBJ2-7; possible D gene TRBD2, 6 bases. CDR1 LNHDA and CDR2 SQIVND come from the germline V gene (reference sequence). There are 14 residues in the CDR3. The V and J ends lost 6 bases and 7 bases respectively, with 19 bases between them. The CDR3 loop reads CASRGGLNSGEQYF. CDR3 nucleotide sequence: TGTGCCAGTAGAGGAGGACTAAACTCAGGGGAGCAGTACTTC.

The gene calls are TRBV30 and TRBJ1-2; TRBD1 matches at 7 bases. CDR1 GTSNPN and CDR2 SVGIG come from the germline V gene (reference sequence). There are 14 residues in the CDR3. The V segment lost 1 base and the J segment 4 bases; nucleotides outside the gene matches: 6. The CDR3 sequence: CAWSGTGGSYGYTF. The CDR3 nucleotides read TGTGCCTGGAGTGGGACAGGTGGGAGCTATGGCTACACCTTC.

Of note for this clone: Without the conserved terminal phenylalanine or tryptophan, this CDR3 likely stems from a read error. J is TRBJ1-5 and V is TRBV7-9; D gene uncertain. The CDR3 sequence is 14 residues long. Trimming pared 1 base from V and 4 bases from J, leaving 8 bases between. CDR1 and CDR2 from the germline V gene are SEHNR and FQNEAQ (reference sequence). The CDR3, as DNA: TGTGCCAGCAGCTTAGTGGGAGGGAATCAGCCCCAGCATGTT. Residues: CASSLVGGNQPQHV.

The chain recombines TRBV4-1 with TRBJ2-7; 8 nucleotides match TRBD1. The CDR3 consists of 16 residues. Per the germline V gene, CDR1 is MGHRA and CDR2 is YSYEKL. Trimming removed 0 bases from V and 7 bases from J; junction bases left unmatched: 11. The CDR3 bases are TGCGCCAGCAGCCAAGATGGGGCAGGGGGCCCAAAGGAGCAGTACTTC. Encoded protein: CASSQDGAGGPKEQYF.

V usage is TRBV28 and J usage is TRBJ1-2; the match to TRBD1 covers 7 bases. Germline V gene data show CDR1 as MDHEN and CDR2 as SYDVKM. The V and J ends lost 5 bases and 2 bases, in that order; junction bases with no gene match: 5. The CDR3 is 14 amino acids. In DNA form, the CDR3 reads TGTGCCAGCAGTACCGGGACAGCAAACTATGGCTACACCTTC. The encoded protein is CASSTGTANYGYTF.

The gene calls are TRBV19 and TRBJ2-5; TRBD1 agrees at 10 bases. With V trimmed by 6 bases and J by 5 bases, 6 bases remained unmatched. This CDR3 is built from 14 residues. Germline V gene lookup returns CDR1 LNHDA and CDR2 SQIVND (reference sequence). The chain's CDR3 is CASRRTGGMETQYF. The CDR3 DNA follows: TGTGCCAGTAGGAGGACAGGGGGAATGGAGACCCAGTACTTC. The variable domain in full, completed from reference TRBV19 and TRBJ2-5, reads DGGITQSPKYLFRKEGQNVTLSCEQNLNHDAMYWYRQDPGQGLRLIYYSQIVNDFQKGDIAEGYSVSREKKESFPLTVTSAQKNPTAFYLCASRRTGGMETQYFGPGTRLLVL.

The chain recombines TRBV6-6 with TRBJ2-6; D not certain. This CDR3 region has 16 residues. Germline lookup yields CDR1 MNHNY and CDR2 SVGAGI (reference sequence). The V gene lost 6 bases and the J gene lost 0 bases, with 12 bases spanning the gap. The CDR3 sequence: CASRGAGFSGANVLTF. The CDR3 region has the DNA TGTGCCAGCAGAGGCGCAGGATTCTCTGGGGCCAACGTCCTGACTTTC.

This clone was counted between two and nine times. This chain joins TRBV6-4 and TRBJ2-3, with 11 bases that match TRBD2. V trimming: 6 bases; J trimming: 0 bases; junction bases outside the gene matches: 2. The CDR3 contains 15 residues. Germline V gene sequence: CDR1 MRHNA, CDR2 SNTAGT. The CDR3 region has the DNA TGTGCCAGCAGCCGGACTAGCGGGAGCACAGATACGCAGTATTTT. It translates to CASSRTSGSTDTQYF.

The chain uses TRBV5-5 and TRBJ2-7, with a possible D match to TRBD1 (6 bases). Trimming left V 4 bases short and J 4 bases short, with 12 bases between. The CDR3 contains 13 residues. Germline lookup yields CDR1 SGHKS and CDR2 YYEKEE (reference sequence). Written as DNA, the CDR3 is TGTGCCAGCAGCCTGGACAGACCGTACGAGCAGTACTTC. It encodes CASSLDRPYEQYF. The variable domain in full, completed from reference TRBV5-5 and TRBJ2-7, reads DAGVTQSPTHLIKTRGQQVTLRCSPISGHKSVSWYQQVLGQGPQFIFQYYEKEERGRGNFPDRFSARQFPNYSSELNVNALLLGDSALYLCASSLDRPYEQYFGPGTRLTVT.

In its sample, this clone was seen once. The chain has TRBV4-2 and TRBJ2-1, with TRBD2 matching over 11 bases. Per germline, CDR1 LGHNA and CDR2 YNFKEQ. With 4 bases clipped from V and 7 bases from J, the junction kept 3 bases outside the gene matches. The CDR3 sequence is 14 residues long. The CDR3 coding sequence is TGTGCCAGCAGCCTACTAGCGGGAGAAAATGAGCAGTTCTTC. Protein product: CASSLLAGENEQFF.

This clone was detected only a few times. V is TRBV5-1 and J is TRBJ1-4; D is uncertain. V was clipped by 4 bases and J by 8 bases, with 12 bases between them. The CDR3 loop spans 13 amino acids. Germline V gene lookup returns CDR1 SGHRS and CDR2 YFSETQ. DNA for the CDR3: TGCGCCAGCAGCCGGGAAGCCAGGGAAAAACTGTTTTTT. This translates into CASSREAREKLFF.

The chain is built from TRBV28 and TRBJ2-1; TRBD2 is a possible D gene (5 bases). CDR1 MDHEN and CDR2 SYDVKM come from the germline V gene. This CDR3 is built from 13 residues. Trimming removed 5 bases at V and 7 bases at J, with 12 bases between. The CDR3 nucleotides read TGTGCCAGCAGTCTCGGAGGCAGGAATGAGCAGTTCTTC. Protein product: CASSLGGRNEQFF.